This TCR beta chain was documented in a study of T-cell reconstitution after alpha-beta-depleted transplantation in children. Notes on the study in general: For some patients, TCRbeta diversity was high at day 60 because of recipient T cells and thymic progenitors that survived. The study reportedly traced alpha-beta T cells about two months after transplant to several hundred expanded graft clones. When one year had passed after transplant, most T-cell counts and diversity came from newly produced T cells.

This clonotype was seen many times. The antigen is unknown. Unique molecular identifiers were incorporated into the prepared TCRbeta library. MiXCR, run by TCRdb on the PCR reads, gives a single entry per CDR3 protein. The data contain hundreds of thousands of distinct CDR3 sequences, approximately 14% of them singletons. The sequence came from a girl aged 2 to 9 with congenital amegakaryocytic thrombocytopenia, due to receive a stem cell transplant. The input for sequencing was PBMCs, taken before TCRalphabeta/CD19-depleted stem cell transplant.

The CDR3 region is CASSHQVDRNEKLFF. The CDR3 DNA is TGTGCCAGCAGCCACCAAGTAGACCGAAATGAAAAACTGTTTTTT. The V gene is TRBV6-1, the J gene TRBJ1-4; D gene uncertain. The CDR3 spans 15 residues. V was pared by 6 bases and J by 5 bases, with 16 bases between. Germline V lookup: CDR1 MNHNS, CDR2 SASEGT.